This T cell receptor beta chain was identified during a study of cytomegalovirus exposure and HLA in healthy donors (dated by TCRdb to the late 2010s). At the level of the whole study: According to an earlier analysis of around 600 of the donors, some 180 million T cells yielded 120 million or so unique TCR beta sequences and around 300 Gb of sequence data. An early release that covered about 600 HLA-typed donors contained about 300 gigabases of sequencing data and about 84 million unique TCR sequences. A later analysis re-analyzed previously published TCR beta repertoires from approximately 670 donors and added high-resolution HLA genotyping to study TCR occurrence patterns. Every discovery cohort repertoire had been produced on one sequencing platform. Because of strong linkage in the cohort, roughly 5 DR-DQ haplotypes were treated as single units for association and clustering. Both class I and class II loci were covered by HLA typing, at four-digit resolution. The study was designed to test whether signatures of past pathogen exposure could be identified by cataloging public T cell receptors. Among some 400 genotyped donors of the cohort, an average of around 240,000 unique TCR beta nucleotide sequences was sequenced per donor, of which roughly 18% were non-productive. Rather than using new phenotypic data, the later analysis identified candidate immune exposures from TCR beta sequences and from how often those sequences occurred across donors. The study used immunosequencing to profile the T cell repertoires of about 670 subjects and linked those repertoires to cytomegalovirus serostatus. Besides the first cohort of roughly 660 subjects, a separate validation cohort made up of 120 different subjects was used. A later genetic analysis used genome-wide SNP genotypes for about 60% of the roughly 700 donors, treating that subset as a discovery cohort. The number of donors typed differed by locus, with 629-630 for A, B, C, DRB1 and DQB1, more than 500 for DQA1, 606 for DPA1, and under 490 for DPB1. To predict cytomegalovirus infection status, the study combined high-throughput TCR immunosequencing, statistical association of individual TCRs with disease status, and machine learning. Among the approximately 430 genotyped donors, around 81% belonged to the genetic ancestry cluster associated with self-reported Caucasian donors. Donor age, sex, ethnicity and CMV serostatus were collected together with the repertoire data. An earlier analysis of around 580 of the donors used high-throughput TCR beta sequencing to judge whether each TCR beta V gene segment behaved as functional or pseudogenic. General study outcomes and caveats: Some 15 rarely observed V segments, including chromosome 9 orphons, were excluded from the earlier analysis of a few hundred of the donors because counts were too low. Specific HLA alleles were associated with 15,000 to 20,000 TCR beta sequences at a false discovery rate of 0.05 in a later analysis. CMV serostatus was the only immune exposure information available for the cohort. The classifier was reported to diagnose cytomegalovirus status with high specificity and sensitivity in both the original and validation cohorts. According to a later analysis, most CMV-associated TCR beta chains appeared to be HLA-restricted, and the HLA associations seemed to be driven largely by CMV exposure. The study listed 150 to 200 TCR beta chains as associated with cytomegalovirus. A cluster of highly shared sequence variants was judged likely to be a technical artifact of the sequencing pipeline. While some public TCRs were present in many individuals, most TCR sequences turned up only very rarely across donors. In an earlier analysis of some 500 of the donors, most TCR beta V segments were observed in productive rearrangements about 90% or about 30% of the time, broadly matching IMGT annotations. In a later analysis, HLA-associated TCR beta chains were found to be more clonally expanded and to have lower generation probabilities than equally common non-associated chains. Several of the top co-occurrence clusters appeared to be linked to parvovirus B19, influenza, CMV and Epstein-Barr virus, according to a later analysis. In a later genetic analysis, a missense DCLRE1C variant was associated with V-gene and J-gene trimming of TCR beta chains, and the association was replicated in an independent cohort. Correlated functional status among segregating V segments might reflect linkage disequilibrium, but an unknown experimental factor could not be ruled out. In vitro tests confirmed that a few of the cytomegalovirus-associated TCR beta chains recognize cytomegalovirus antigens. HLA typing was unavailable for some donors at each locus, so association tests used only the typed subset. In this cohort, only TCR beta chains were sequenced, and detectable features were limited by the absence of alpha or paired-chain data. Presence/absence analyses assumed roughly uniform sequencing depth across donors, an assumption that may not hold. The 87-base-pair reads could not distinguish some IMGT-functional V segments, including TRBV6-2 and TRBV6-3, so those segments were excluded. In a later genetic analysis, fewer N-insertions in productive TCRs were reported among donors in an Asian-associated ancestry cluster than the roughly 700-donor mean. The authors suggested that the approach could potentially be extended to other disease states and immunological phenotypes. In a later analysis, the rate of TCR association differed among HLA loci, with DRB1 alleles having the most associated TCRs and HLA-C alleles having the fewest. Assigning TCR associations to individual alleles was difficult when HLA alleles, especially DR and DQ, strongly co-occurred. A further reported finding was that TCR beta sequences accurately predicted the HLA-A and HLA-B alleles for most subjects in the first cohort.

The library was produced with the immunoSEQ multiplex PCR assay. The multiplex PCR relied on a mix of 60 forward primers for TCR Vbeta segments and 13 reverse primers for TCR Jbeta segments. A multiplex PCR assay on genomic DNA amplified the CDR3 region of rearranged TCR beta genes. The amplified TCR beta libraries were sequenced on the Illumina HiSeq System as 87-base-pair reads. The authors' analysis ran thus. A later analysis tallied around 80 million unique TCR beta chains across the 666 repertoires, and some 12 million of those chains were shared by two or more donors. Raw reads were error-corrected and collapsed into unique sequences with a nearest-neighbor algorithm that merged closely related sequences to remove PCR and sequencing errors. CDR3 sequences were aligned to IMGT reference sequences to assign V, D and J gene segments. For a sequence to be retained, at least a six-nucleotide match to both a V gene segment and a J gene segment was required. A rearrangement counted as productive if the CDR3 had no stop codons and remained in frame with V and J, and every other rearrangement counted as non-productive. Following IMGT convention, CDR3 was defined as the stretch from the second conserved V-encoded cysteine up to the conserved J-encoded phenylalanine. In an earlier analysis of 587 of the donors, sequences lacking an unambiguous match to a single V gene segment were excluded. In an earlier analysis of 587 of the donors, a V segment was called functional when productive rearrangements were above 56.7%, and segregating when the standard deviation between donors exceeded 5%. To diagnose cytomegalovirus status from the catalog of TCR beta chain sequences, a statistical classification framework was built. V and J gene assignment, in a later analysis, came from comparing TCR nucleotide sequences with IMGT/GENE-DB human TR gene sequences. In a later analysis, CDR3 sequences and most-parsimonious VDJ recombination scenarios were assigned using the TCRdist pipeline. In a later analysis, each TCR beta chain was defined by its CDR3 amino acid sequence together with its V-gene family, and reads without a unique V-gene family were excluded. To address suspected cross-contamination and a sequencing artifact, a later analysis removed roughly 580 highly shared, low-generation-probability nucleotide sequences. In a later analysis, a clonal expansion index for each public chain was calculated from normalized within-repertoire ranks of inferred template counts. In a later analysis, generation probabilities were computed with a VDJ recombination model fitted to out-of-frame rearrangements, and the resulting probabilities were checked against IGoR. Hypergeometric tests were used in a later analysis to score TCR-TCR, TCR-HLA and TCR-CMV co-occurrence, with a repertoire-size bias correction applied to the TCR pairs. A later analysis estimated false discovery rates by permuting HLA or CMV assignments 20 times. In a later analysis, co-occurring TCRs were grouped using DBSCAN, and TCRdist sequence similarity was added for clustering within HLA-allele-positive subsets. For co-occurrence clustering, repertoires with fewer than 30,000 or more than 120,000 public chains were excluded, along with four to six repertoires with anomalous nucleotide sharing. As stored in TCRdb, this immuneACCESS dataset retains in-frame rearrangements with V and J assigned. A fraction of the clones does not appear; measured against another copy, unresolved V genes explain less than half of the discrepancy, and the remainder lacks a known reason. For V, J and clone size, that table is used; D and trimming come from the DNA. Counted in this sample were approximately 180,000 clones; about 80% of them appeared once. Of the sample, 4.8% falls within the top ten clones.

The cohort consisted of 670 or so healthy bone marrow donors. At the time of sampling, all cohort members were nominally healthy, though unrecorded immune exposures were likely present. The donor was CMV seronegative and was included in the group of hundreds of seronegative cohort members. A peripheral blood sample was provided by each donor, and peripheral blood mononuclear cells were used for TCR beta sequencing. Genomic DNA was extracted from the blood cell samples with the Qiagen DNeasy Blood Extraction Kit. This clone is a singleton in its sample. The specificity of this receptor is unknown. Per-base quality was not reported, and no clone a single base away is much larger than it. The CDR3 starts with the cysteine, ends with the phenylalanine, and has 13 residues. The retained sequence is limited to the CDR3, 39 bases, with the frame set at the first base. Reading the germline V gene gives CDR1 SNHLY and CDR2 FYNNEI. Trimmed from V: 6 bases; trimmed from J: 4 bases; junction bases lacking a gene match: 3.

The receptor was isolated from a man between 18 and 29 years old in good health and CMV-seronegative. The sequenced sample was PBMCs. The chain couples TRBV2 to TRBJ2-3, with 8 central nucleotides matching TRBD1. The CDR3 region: CASRRQGPDTQYF. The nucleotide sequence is TGTGCCAGCAGGAGACAGGGGCCAGATACGCAGTATTTT.